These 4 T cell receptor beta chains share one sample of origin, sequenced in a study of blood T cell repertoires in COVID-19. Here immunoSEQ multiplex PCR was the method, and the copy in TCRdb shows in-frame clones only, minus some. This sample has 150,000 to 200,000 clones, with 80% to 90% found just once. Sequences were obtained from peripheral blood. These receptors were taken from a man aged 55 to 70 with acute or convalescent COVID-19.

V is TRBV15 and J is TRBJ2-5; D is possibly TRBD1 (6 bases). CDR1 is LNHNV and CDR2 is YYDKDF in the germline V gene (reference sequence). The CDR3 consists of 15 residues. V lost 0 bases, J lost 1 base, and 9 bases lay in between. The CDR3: CATSREQGFQETQYF. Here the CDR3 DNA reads TGTGCCACCAGCAGAGAACAGGGATTCCAAGAGACCCAGTACTTC.

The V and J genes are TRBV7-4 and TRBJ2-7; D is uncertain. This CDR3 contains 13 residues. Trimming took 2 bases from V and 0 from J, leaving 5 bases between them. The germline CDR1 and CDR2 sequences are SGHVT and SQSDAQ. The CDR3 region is CASSLNSSYEQYF. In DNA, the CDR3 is TGTGCCAGCAGCTTAAACAGCTCCTACGAGCAGTACTTC. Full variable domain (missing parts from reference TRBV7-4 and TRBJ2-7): GAGVSQSPRYKVAKRGRDVALRCDSISGHVTLYWYRQTLGQGSEVLTYSQSDAQRDKSGRPSGRFSAERPERSVSTLKIQRTEQGDSAVYLCASSLNSSYEQYFGPGTRLTVT.

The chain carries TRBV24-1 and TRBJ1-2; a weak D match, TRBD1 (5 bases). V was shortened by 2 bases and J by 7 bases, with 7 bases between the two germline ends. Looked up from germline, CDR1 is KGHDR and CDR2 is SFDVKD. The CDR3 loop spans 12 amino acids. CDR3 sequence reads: CATSDSGLGYTF. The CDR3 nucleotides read TGTGCCACCAGTGATTCAGGGCTTGGCTACACCTTC.

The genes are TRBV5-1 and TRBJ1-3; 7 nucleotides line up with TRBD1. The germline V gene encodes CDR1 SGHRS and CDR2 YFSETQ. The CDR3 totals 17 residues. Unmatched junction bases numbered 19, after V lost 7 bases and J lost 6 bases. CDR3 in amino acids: CASGDSVSSGSLNTIYF. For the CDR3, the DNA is TGCGCCAGCGGGGACAGTGTTTCCTCGGGGTCTCTAAACACCATATATTTT.